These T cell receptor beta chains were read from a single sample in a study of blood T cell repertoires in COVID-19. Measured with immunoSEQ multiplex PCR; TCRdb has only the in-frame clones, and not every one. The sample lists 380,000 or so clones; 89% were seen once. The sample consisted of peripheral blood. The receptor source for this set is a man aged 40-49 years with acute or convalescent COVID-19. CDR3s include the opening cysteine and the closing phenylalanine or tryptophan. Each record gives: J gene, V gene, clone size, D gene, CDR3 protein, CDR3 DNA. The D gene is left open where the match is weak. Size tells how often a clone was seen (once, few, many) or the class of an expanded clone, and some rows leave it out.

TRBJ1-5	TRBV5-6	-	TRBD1	CASSSTGGLNQPQHF	TGTGCCAGCAGCTCGACAGGGGGCCTCAATCAGCCCCAGCATTTT
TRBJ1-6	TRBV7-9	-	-	CASSSLEYSPLHF	TGTGCCAGCAGCTCCCTCGAGTATTCACCCCTCCACTTT
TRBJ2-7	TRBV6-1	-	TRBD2	CASSEREGLEQYF	TGTGCCAGCAGTGAAAGGGAGGGTCTCGAGCAGTACTTC
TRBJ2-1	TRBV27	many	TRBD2	CASSLWGSGRENEQFF	TGTGCCAGCAGTTTATGGGGTAGCGGGAGAGAGAATGAGCAGTTCTTC
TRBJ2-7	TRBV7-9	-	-	CASREGHEQYF	TGTGCCAGCAGGGAGGGGCACGAGCAGTACTTC
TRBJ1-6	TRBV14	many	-	CASSHHSGALLDNSPLHF	TGTGCCAGCAGCCATCATTCGGGAGCCCTCTTGGATAATTCACCCCTCCACTTT
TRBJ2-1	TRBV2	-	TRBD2	CASGTSGNYNEQFF	TGTGCCAGCGGGACTAGCGGGAATTACAATGAGCAGTTCTTC
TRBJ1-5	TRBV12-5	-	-	CASVRQNNQPQHF	TGTGCTAGTGTCAGACAGAACAATCAGCCCCAGCATTTT
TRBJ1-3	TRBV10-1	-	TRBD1	CASSTLDRVSGNTIYF	TGCGCCAGCAGCACCTTGGACAGGGTAAGTGGAAACACCATATATTTT
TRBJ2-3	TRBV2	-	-	CASRPTLASSTDTQYF	TGTGCCAGCAGACCAACTCTAGCGTCTAGCACAGATACGCAGTATTTT
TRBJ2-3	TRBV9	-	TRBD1	CASSSRQGVDTQYF	TGTGCCAGCAGCTCGCGACAGGGGGTTGATACGCAGTATTTT
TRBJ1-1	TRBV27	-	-	CASSFLGSEMNTEAFF	TGTGCCAGCAGTTTTCTCGGGTCTGAAATGAACACTGAAGCTTTCTTT
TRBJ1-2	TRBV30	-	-	CAWSRKAGVYGYTF	TGTGCCTGGAGTCGTAAGGCAGGGGTCTATGGCTACACCTTC
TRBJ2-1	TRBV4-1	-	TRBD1	CASSEDRIYYNEQFF	TGCGCCAGCAGTGAGGACAGGATTTACTACAATGAGCAGTTCTTC
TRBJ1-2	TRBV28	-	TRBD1	CASRTYRGARGYTF	TGTGCCAGCAGGACTTACAGGGGTGCCAGGGGCTACACCTTC
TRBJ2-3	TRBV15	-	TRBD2	CATSGRTSGSTDTQYF	TGTGCCACCAGCGGAAGGACTAGCGGGAGCACAGATACGCAGTATTTT
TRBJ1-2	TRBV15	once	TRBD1	CATSAGTGGGYYGYTF	TGTGCCACCAGCGCCGGGACAGGGGGTGGCTACTATGGCTACACCTTC
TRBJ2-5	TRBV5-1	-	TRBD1	CASSLRGTGVSETQYF	TGCGCCAGCAGCCTCCGTGGGACAGGGGTTTCAGAGACCCAGTACTTC
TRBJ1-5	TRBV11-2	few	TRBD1	CASSSCQGASRQPQHF	TGTGCCAGCAGCTCCTGTCAGGGGGCTTCTCGTCAGCCCCAGCATTTT
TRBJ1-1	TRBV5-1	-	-	CASSLGTTVNTEAFF	TGCGCCAGCAGCTTGGGTACGACAGTGAACACTGAAGCTTTCTTT
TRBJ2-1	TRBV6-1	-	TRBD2	CASSEAGTTPYNEQFF	TGTGCCAGCAGTGAAGCGGGGACTACTCCGTACAATGAGCAGTTCTTC
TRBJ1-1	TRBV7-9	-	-	CASSLGVTEAFF	TGTGCCAGCAGTCTAGGGGTGACTGAAGCTTTCTTT
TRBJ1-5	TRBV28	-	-	CASSPLGRAGNQPQHF	TGTGCCAGCAGTCCGCTCGGGAGGGCGGGCAATCAGCCCCAGCATTTT
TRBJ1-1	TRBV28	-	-	CATHSRGYTEAFF	TGTGCCACCCACTCCAGGGGTTACACTGAAGCTTTCTTT
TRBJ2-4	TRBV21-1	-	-	CASSKAGTKNIQYF	TGTGCCAGCAGCAAGGCCGGGACCAAAAACATTCAGTACTTC
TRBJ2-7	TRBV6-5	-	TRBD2	CASTRSSGGPYEQYF	TGTGCCAGCACCCGGAGCAGCGGGGGACCCTACGAGCAGTACTTC
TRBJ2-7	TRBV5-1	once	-	CASSLSEPYEQYF	TGCGCCAGCAGCTTGTCAGAACCCTACGAGCAGTACTTC
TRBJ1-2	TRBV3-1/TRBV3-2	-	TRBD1	CASSQVLGQGWRGYGYTF	TGTGCCAGCAGCCAAGTTCTGGGACAGGGGTGGCGCGGCTATGGCTACACCTTC
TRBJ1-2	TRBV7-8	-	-	CASSPLTGVYGYTF	TGTGCCAGCAGCCCATTGACAGGTGTCTATGGCTACACCTTC
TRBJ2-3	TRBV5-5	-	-	CASSLTGWASTDTQYF	TGTGCCAGCAGCTTAACAGGGTGGGCGAGCACAGATACGCAGTATTTT
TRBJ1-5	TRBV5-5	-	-	CASSFGFSGGNQPQHF	TGTGCCAGCAGCTTTGGTTTCAGTGGGGGGAATCAGCCCCAGCATTTT
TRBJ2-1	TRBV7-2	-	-	CASSFSGSSHNEQFF	TGTGCCAGCAGCTTTTCGGGAAGTTCGCACAATGAGCAGTTCTTC
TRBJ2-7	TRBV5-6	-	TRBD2	CASSLGLAVPYEQYF	TGTGCCAGCAGCCTGGGACTAGCGGTACCCTACGAGCAGTACTTC
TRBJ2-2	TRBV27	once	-	CASQTGFGTGELFF	TGTGCCAGCCAAACAGGGTTTGGCACCGGGGAGCTGTTTTTT
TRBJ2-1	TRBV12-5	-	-	CASAPTGRINEQFF	TGTGCTAGTGCTCCGACCGGCAGGATCAATGAGCAGTTCTTC
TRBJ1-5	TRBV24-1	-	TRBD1	CATSGGTENQPQHF	TGTGCCACCAGTGGCGGGACAGAGAATCAGCCCCAGCATTTT
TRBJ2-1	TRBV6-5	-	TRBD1	CASSSGTGYNEQFF	TGTGCCAGCAGTTCCGGGACAGGCTACAATGAGCAGTTCTTC
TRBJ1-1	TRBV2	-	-	CASSLRAFRGTEAFF	TGTGCCAGCAGTCTTAGGGCCTTTAGGGGCACTGAAGCTTTCTTT
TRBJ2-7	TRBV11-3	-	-	CASSFGISGEQYF	TGTGCCAGCAGCTTCGGGATCTCGGGCGAGCAGTACTTC
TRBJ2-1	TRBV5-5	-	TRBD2	CASTPSGGRDEQFF	TGTGCCAGCACTCCCAGCGGGGGGAGGGATGAGCAGTTCTTC
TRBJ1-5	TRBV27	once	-	CASSSGGGAQPQHF	TGTGCCAGCAGTTCTGGGGGGGGCGCTCAGCCCCAGCATTTT
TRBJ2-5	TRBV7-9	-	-	CASSIRGGYETQYF	TGTGCCAGCAGCATAAGAGGAGGGTACGAGACCCAGTACTTC
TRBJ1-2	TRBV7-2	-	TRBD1	CASGARTGNYGYTF	TGTGCCAGCGGCGCTAGGACAGGAAACTATGGCTACACCTTC
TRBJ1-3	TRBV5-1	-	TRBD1	CASSLEGAWGNTIYF	TGCGCCAGCAGCTTGGAGGGGGCGTGGGGAAACACCATATATTTT
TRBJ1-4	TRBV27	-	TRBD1	CASSTRDRDEKLFF	TGTGCCAGCAGCACCCGGGACAGGGATGAAAAACTGTTTTTT
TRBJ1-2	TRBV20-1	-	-	CSARTVDGYTF	TGCAGTGCACGGACAGTGGATGGCTACACCTTC
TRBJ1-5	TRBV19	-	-	CASNPVVARYQPQHF	TGTGCCAGTAACCCCGTAGTGGCTAGATATCAGCCCCAGCATTTT
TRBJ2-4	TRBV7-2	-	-	CASSLAGGAVAKNIQYF	TGTGCCAGCAGCTTAGCGGGGGGGGCAGTAGCCAAAAACATTCAGTACTTC
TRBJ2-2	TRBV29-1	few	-	CSVEDRAGELFF	TGCAGCGTTGAAGACAGGGCCGGGGAGCTGTTTTTT
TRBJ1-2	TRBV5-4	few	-	CASSLNKDSQYGYTF	TGTGCCAGCAGCTTGAACAAGGACAGTCAATATGGCTACACCTTC
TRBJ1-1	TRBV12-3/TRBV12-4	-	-	CASSWTVSEAFF	TGTGCCAGCAGTTGGACAGTTTCTGAAGCTTTCTTT
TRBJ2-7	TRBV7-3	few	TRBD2	CASSLKAGGAYEQYF	TGTGCCAGCAGCTTAAAGGCGGGAGGCGCCTACGAGCAGTACTTC
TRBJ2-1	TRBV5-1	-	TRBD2	CASSTPTAGGQSSYNEQFF	TGCGCCAGCAGCACACCTACAGCGGGGGGGCAGAGCTCCTACAATGAGCAGTTCTTC